Below, 8 T cell receptor beta chains from the same sample are listed, as sequenced in a study of T cell responses to AZD1222 COVID-19 vaccine. Data came from immunoSEQ multiplex PCR; TCRdb stores just in-frame clones and leaves some out. The profile covers approximately 75,000 clones, with around 87% appearing a single time and roughly 18% taken by the ten largest. The sequencing here drew on peripheral blood, taken 28 days after the second AZD1222 dose. These receptors all stem from an adult who received the AZD1222 COVID-19 vaccine.

The V and J genes are TRBV5-5 and TRBJ2-7; D remains ambiguous. There are 11 residues in the CDR3. CDR1 SGHKS and CDR2 YYEKEE come from the germline V gene (reference sequence). With 2 bases removed from V and 4 bases from J, the gap between germline ends came to 4 bases. The CDR3 sequence: CASSLGYEQYF. In DNA, the CDR3 is TGTGCCAGCAGCTTAGGATACGAGCAGTACTTC.

This clone was detected once. J is TRBJ2-1 and V is TRBV5-1; the D call may be TRBD1 or TRBD2 (6 bases each). The ends were cut back, 1 base at V and 5 bases at J, with 10 bases in the middle. Germline CDR1 SGHRS, CDR2 YFSETQ. The CDR3 runs to 14 residues. The CDR3 sequence: CASSLRGRDNEQFF. The CDR3 DNA follows: TGCGCCAGCAGCTTGCGGGGGCGCGACAATGAGCAGTTCTTC.

Here the CDR3 DNA reads TGTGCCAGCAGTGACGATCGGGTGGGGGGAGGCTACACCTTC. This gives the protein CASSDDRVGGGYTF. V gene TRBV2 combines with J gene TRBJ1-2, with a possible D match to TRBD1 (5 bases). V lost 3 bases, J lost 8 bases, and 16 bases lay in between. CDR1 and CDR2 from the germline V gene are SNHLY and FYNNEI. This CDR3 has 14 amino acids.

This sequence joins TRBV11-2 and TRBJ1-6; D is ambiguous. CDR3 length: 12 residues. V was shortened by 1 base and J by 9 bases, with 4 bases between the two germline ends. The germline V gene has CDR1 SGHAT and CDR2 FQNNGV. CDR3 loop: CASSLGVSPLHF. CDR3 bases: TGTGCCAGCAGCTTAGGGGTTTCACCCCTCCACTTT.

The J gene is TRBJ2-5, the V gene TRBV7-3; 8 bases are shared with TRBD2. This CDR3 has 15 amino acids. Per the germline V gene, CDR1 is SGHTA and CDR2 is FQGTGA. Trimming removed 0 bases from V and 4 bases from J; junction bases left unmatched: 4. In nucleotides, the CDR3 is TGTGCCAGCAGCTTAACTGGAAGCGGGGGAGAGACCCAGTACTTC. Translating gives CASSLTGSGGETQYF.

The chain is built from TRBV18 and TRBJ1-6; D is perhaps TRBD1 (5 bases). The germline CDR1 and CDR2 sequences are KGHSH and LQKENI. The CDR3 is made up of 15 amino acids. The V gene lost 2 bases and the J gene lost 6 bases, with 11 bases spanning the gap. CDR3 sequence (DNA): TGTGCCAGCTCACCAGCGGGGGTCAGTAATTCACCCCTCCACTTT. It translates to CASSPAGVSNSPLHF.

This rearrangement joins TRBV6-2 or TRBV6-3 to TRBJ1-5; 11 nucleotides align to TRBD1. CDR1 is MNHEY, CDR2 SVGEGT, per germline. The V and J ends lost 6 bases and 8 bases, in that order; junction bases with no gene match: 9. The CDR3 extends over 15 amino acids. CDR3 sequence: CASSKGQGEVEPQHF. CDR3 sequence (DNA): TGTGCCAGCAGCAAGGGACAGGGGGAAGTTGAGCCCCAGCATTTT.

The genes are TRBV7-2 and TRBJ1-3; 9 nucleotides align to TRBD1. J lost 2 bases, V lost 3 bases, and 14 bases had no gene match. Germline V gene data show CDR1 as SGHTA and CDR2 as FQGNSA. The CDR3 has 19 amino acids. CDR3 nucleotides: TGTGCCAGCAGCTTGGCGCCCTTGAGACAGGGGGGAACTGGAAACACCATATATTTT. Translation gives CASSLAPLRQGGTGNTIYF.